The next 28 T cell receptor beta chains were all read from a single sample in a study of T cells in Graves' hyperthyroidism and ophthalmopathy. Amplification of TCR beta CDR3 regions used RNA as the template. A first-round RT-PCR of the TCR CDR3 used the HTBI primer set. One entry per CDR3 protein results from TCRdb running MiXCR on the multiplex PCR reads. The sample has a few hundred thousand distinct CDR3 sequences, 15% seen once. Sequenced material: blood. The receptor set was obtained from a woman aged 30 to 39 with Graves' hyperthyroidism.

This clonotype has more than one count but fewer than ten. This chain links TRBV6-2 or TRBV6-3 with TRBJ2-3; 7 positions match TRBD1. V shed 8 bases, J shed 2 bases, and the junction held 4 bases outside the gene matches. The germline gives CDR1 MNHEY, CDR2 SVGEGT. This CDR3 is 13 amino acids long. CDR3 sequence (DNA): TGTGCCAGCGGGGGACAGCCCACAGATACGCAGTATTTT. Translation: CASGGQPTDTQYF.

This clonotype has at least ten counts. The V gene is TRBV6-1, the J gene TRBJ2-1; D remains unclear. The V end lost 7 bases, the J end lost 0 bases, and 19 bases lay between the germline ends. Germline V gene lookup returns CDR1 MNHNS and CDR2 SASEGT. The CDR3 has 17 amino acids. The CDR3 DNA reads TGTGCCAGCATTCCCCTAAGCCTGGTGAGCTCCTACAATGAGCAGTTCTTC. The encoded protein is CASIPLSLVSSYNEQFF.

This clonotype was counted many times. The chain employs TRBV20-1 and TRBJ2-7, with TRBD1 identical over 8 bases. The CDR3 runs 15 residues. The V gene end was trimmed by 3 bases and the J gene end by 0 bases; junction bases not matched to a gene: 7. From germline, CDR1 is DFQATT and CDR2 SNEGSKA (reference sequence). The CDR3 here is CSARGQGAISYEQYF. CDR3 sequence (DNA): TGCAGTGCTAGGGGTCAGGGGGCAATCTCCTACGAGCAGTACTTC.

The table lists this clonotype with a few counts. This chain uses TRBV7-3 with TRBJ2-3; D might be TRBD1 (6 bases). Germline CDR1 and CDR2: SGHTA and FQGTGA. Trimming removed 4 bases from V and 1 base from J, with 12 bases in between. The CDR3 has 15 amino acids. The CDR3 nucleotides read TGTGCCAGCAGCTATCGGACAGCCCGCACAGATACGCAGTATTTT. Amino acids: CASSYRTARTDTQYF.

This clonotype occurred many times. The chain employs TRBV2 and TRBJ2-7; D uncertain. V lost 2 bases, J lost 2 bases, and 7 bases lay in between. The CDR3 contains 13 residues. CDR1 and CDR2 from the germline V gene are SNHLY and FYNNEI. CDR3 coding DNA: TGTGCCAGCAGTGAACGGCTAGCCTACGAGCAGTACTTC. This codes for CASSERLAYEQYF.

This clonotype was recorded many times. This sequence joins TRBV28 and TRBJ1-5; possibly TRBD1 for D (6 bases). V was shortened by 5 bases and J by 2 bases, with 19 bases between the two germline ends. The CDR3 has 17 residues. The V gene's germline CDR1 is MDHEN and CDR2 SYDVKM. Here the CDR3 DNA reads TGTGCCAGCAGTGAACTACGGGGGGCGCCCGGCAATCAGCCCCAGCATTTT. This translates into CASSELRGAPGNQPQHF.

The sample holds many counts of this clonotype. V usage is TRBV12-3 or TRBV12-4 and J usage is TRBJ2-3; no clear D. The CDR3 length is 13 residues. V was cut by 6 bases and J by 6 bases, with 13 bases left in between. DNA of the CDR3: TGTGCCAGCAGCTCCCCCGGGTGGGATACGCAGTATTTT. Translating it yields CASSSPGWDTQYF.

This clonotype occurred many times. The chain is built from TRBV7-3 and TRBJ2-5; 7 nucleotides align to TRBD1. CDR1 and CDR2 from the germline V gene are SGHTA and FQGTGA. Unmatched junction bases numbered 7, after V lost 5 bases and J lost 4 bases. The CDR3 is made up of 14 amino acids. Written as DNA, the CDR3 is TGTGCCAGCAGCCCCGGGTCAGGGGGAGAGACCCAGTACTTC. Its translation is CASSPGSGGETQYF.

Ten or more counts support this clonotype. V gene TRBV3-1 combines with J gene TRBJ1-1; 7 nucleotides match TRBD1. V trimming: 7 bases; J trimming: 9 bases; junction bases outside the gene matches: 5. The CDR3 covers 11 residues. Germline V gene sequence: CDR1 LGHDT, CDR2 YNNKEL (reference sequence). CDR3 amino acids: CASTLQGQAFF. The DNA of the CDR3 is TGTGCCAGCACCTTACAGGGGCAAGCTTTCTTT.

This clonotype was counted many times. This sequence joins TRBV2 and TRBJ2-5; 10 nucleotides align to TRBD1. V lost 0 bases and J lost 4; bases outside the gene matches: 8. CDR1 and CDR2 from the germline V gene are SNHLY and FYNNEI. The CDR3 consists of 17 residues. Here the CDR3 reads CASSEARTGGGRETQYF. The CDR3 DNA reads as TGTGCCAGCAGTGAAGCGAGGACAGGGGGAGGGCGAGAGACCCAGTACTTC.

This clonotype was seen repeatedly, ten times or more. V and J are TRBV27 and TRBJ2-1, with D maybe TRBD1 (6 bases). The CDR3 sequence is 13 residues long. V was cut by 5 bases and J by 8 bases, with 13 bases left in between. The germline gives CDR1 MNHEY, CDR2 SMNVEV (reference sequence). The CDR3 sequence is CASSPTGIHEQFF. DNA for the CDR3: TGTGCCAGCAGTCCTACAGGGATTCATGAGCAGTTCTTC.

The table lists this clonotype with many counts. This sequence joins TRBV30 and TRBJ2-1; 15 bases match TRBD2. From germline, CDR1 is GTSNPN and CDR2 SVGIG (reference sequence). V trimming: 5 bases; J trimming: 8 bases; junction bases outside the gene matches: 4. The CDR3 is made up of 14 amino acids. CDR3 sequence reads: CAWAGLAGGDEQFF. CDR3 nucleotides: TGTGCCTGGGCCGGACTAGCGGGAGGGGATGAGCAGTTCTTC.

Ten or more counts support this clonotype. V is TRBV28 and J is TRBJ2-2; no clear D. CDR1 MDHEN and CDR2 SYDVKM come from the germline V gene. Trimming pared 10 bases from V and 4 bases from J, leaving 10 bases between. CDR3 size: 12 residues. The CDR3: CATRRATGELFF. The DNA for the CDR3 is TGTGCCACCCGAAGGGCCACCGGGGAGCTGTTTTTT.

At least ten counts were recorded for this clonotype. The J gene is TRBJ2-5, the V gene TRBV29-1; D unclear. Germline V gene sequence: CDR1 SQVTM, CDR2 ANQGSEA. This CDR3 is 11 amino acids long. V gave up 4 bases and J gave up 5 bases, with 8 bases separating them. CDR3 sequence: CSVGPQETQYF. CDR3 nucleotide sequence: TGCAGCGTTGGTCCTCAGGAGACCCAGTACTTC.

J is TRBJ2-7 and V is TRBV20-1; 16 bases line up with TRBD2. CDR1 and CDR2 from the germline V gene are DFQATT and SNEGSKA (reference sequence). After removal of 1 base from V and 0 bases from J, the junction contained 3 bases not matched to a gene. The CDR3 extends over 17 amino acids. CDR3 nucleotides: TGCAGTGCTAGAGTGGGACTAGCGGGAGGGCACTCCTACGAGCAGTACTTC. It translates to CSARVGLAGGHSYEQYF.

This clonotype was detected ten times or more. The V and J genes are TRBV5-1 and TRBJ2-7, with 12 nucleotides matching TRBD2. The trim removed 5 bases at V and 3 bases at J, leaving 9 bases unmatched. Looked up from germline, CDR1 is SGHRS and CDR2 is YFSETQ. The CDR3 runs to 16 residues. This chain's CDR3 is CASRPRLAGALYEQYF. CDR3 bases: TGCGCCAGCAGACCACGACTAGCGGGAGCACTCTACGAGCAGTACTTC.

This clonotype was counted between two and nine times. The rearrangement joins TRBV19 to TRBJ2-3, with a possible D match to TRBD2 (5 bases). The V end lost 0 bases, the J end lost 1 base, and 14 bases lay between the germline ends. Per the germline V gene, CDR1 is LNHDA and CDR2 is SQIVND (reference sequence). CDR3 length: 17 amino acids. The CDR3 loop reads CASSIDGEGLGTDTQYF. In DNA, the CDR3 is TGTGCCAGTAGTATAGATGGAGAGGGCCTCGGCACAGATACGCAGTATTTT.

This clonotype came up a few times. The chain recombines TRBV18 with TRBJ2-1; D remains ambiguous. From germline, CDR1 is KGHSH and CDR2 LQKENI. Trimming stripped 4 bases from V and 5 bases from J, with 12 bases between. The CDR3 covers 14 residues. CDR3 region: CASSRRTADNEQFF. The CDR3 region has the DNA TGTGCCAGCTCACGCCGAACTGCCGACAATGAGCAGTTCTTC.

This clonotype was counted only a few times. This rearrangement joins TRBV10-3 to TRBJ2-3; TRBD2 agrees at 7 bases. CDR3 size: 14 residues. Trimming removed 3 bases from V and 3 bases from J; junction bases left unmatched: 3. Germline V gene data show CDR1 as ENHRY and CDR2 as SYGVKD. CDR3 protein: CAISERSGTDTQYF. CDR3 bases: TGTGCCATCAGTGAACGTAGCGGGACAGATACGCAGTATTTT.

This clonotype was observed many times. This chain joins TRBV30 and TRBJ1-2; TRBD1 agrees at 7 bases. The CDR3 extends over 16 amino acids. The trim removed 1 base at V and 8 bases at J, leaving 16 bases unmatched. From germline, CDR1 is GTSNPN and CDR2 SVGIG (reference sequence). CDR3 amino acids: CAWSEPRTGAGGGYTF. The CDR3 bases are TGTGCCTGGAGTGAACCTCGAACAGGGGCGGGAGGCGGCTACACCTTC.

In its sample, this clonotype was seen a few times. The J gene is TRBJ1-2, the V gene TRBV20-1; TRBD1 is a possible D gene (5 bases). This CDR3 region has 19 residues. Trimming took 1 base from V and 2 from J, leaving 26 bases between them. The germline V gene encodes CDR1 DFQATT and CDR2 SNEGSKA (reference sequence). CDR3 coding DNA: TGCAGTGCTAGAGCTCGGTTGGGTGTCAGGGAGGGATTAAACTATGGCTACACCTTC. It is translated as CSARARLGVREGLNYGYTF.

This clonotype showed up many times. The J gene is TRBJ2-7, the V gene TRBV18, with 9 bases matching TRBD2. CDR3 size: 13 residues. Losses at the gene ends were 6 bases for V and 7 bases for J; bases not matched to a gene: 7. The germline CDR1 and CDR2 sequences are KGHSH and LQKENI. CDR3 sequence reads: CASSPGAGGEQYF. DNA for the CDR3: TGTGCCAGCTCGCCCGGGGCGGGAGGGGAGCAGTACTTC.

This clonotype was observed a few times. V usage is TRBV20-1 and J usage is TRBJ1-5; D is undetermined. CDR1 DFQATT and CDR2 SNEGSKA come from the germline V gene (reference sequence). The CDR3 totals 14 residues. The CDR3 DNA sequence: TGCAGCCCCTGGGCAGCCGGGCGCGATCAGCCCCAGCATTTT. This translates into CSPWAAGRDQPQHF.

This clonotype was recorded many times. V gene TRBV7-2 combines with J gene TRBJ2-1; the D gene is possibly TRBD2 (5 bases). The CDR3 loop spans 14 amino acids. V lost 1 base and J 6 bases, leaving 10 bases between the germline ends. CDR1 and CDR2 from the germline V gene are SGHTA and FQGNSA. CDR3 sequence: CASSLGLTVNEQFF. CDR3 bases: TGTGCCAGCAGCTTAGGACTAACAGTCAATGAGCAGTTCTTC.

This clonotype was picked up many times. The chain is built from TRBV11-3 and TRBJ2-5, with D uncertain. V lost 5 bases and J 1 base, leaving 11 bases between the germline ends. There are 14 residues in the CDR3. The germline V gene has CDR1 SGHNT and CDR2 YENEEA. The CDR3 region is CASSPGASQETQYF. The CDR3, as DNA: TGTGCCAGCAGCCCAGGTGCTAGCCAAGAGACCCAGTACTTC.

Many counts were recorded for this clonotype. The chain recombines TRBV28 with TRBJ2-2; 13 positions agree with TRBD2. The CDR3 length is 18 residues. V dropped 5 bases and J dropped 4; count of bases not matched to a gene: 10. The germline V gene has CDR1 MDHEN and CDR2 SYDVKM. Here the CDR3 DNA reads TGTGCCAGCAGTGAATCTACCGGGACTAGCGGGACCACCGGGGAGCTGTTTTTT. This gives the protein CASSESTGTSGTTGELFF.

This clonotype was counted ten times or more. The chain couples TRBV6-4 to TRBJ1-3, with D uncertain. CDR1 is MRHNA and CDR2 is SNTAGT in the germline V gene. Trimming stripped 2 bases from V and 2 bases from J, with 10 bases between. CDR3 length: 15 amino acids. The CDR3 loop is CASSDRRSTGNTIYF. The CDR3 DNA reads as TGTGCCAGCAGTGACCGAAGGTCCACTGGAAACACCATATATTTT.

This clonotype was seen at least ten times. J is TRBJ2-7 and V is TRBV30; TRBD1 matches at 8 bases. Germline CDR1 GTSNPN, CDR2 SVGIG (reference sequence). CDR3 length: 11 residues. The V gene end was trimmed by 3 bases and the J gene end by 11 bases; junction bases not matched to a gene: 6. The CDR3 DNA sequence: TGTGCCTGGAGAAGACAGGGGAACGAGTACTTC. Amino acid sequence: CAWRRQGNEYF.